This T cell receptor (beta chain) was sequenced in a study of blood T cell repertoires in COVID-19. Some clones are missing from TCRdb's copy, which holds only in-frame ones; the method was immunoSEQ multiplex PCR. The table has approximately 94,000 clones, roughly 79% seen once; the top ten hold around 10%. The TCR was taken from a woman aged 65 to 85 with acute or convalescent COVID-19. The specimen was peripheral blood.

This CDR3 reads CASSVLPGGGLLVNTEAFF. CDR3 nucleotides: TGTGCCAGCAGCGTACTCCCAGGGGGTGGTTTGCTGGTGAACACTGAAGCTTTCTTT. The V call is TRBV9, the J call TRBJ1-1; 7 nucleotides align to TRBD1. J was trimmed by 0 bases and V by 1 base; bases with no gene match: 15. This CDR3 spans 19 amino acids. Germline V gene sequence: CDR1 SGDLS, CDR2 YYNGEE. Complete variable domain (other parts from reference TRBV9 and TRBJ1-1): DSGVTQTPKHLITATGQRVTLRCSPRSGDLSVYWYQQSLDQGLQFLIQYYNGEERAKGNILERFSAQQFPDLHSELNLSSLELGDSALYFCASSVLPGGGLLVNTEAFFGQGTRLTVV.